This T cell receptor beta chain originates from a study of siplizumab effects on memory and regulatory T cells. This CDR3 is 11 amino acids long. Germline-derived CDR1 and CDR2 are SQVTM and ANQGSEA. V dropped 4 bases and J dropped 12; count of bases not matched to a gene: 6. For this clone: Antigen unknown.

Approximately 10^5 TCR templates underwent assay in every sample. TCRdb's copy holds only in-frame clones and misses some; the assay was immunoSEQ multiplex PCR. There are 90,000 to 120,000 clones in the sample; around 92% occur only once, and around 0.68% lies in the top ten. General study results and limits: Siplizumab brought about a significant reduction in alloreactive sequences traceable to unstimulated CD4+ memory cells. Neither a naive nor a memory phenotype was assignable to roughly 75-96% of proliferating CD4+ or CD8+ clones.

This TCR derives from a human donor in good health. This chain connects TRBV29-1 to TRBJ2-1; 7 positions match TRBD2. Sequenced sample: Tregs sorted from blood. CDR3 sequence (DNA): TGCAGCGTTGTCGCGGGAGTTGGGCAGTTCTTC. It yields the protein CSVVAGVGQFF.